These 32 T cell receptor beta chains share one sample of origin, sequenced in a study of regulatory T cells in long-lasting Graves disease. Arm-PCR of CDR3 regions and iRepertoire HTBI primers were used to build TCR beta libraries. TCRdb analysed the multiplex PCR reads with MiXCR anew, one entry per CDR3 protein. The table records 440,000 or so distinct CDR3 sequences, 15% of them present only once. The time point was: newly diagnosed GD, antithyroid drugs for less than 3 months. From PBMCs, RNA was extracted and then used to make the TCR library. These same data were also listed under a study on T cells in Graves' hyperthyroidism and ophthalmopathy.

Specimen: peripheral blood mononuclear cells (PBMCs), collected at new diagnosis, from a patient treated with antithyroid drugs. The receptors originated from a woman in her 30s with Graves disease.

Ten or more counts support this clonotype. V is TRBV11-2 and J is TRBJ2-7; TRBD2 might be the D (7 bases). V lost 10 bases to trimming and J lost 3 bases, with 22 bases between them. The CDR3 has 15 amino acids. Germline CDR1 is SGHAT and CDR2 is FQNNGV. CDR3 region: CATSREGNRVYEQYF. CDR3 bases: TGTGCCACCTCGAGGGAGGGGAACAGGGTCTACGAGCAGTACTTC.

The chain uses TRBV10-3 and TRBJ2-7, with 8 bases aligning to TRBD1. The CDR3 has 16 residues. Germline V gene data show CDR1 as ENHRY and CDR2 as SYGVKD. Trimming cost V 3 bases and J 2 bases; bases outside gene matches: 9. This CDR3 reads CAISDPGTGEPYEQYF. DNA of the CDR3: TGTGCCATCAGTGACCCCGGGACAGGAGAACCCTACGAGCAGTACTTC.

This clonotype was seen only a few times. The chain has TRBV24-1 and TRBJ2-1; maybe TRBD1 (6 bases). This CDR3 region has 16 residues. Germline V gives CDR1 KGHDR, CDR2 SFDVKD. Trimming pared 4 bases from V and 1 base from J, leaving 13 bases between. CDR3 residues: CATSDPGTRSYNEQFF. For the CDR3, the DNA is TGTGCCACCAGTGACCCCGGGACACGATCCTACAATGAGCAGTTCTTC.

This clonotype came up many times. This chain links TRBV10-1 with TRBJ2-1; 10 bases are shared with TRBD1. The CDR3 contains 16 residues. V lost 2 bases to trimming and J lost 4 bases; unmatched junction nucleotides: 5. Per germline, CDR1 WNHNN and CDR2 SYGVQD (reference sequence). CDR3: CASSEDGQGGYNEQFF. The CDR3 bases are TGCGCCAGCAGTGAGGATGGACAGGGGGGTTACAATGAGCAGTTCTTC.

This clonotype was seen only a few times. The rearrangement joins TRBV10-1 to TRBJ2-3; D might be TRBD2 (6 bases). The germline V gene has CDR1 WNHNN and CDR2 SYGVQD (reference sequence). The CDR3 extends over 12 amino acids. Between the trimmed V and J ends, which lost 10 bases and 8 bases, there was a span of 16 bases. In DNA, the CDR3 is TGCGCCACAGGGTCTAGCGTAGGTACGCAGTATTTT. Translation gives CATGSSVGTQYF.

CDR3 protein: CAWSLGTAAGELFF. The CDR3, as DNA: TGTGCCTGGAGCCTAGGAACAGCGGCCGGGGAGCTGTTTTTT. The chain employs TRBV30 and TRBJ2-2; D perhaps matches TRBD2 (5 bases). The V and J ends lost 3 bases and 6 bases respectively, with 14 bases between them. Germline values: CDR1 GTSNPN, CDR2 SVGIG (reference sequence). The CDR3 has 14 residues.

V usage is TRBV4-1 and J usage is TRBJ2-3, with 11 bases matching TRBD1. The CDR3 has 16 amino acids. CDR1 is MGHRA, CDR2 YSYEKL, per germline. V lost 0 bases to trimming and J lost 4 bases; unmatched junction nucleotides: 3. The CDR3 DNA reads as TGCGCCAGCAGCCAAGAGGGGACAGGGGGGGCAGATACGCAGTATTTT. This encodes CASSQEGTGGADTQYF.

A few counts support this clonotype. The rearrangement links TRBV7-6 to TRBJ2-2; D might be TRBD1 (6 bases). The CDR3 contains 18 residues. The germline V and J ends were trimmed by 1 base and 1 base, with 16 bases remaining between them. From germline, CDR1 is SGHVS and CDR2 FNYEAQ. The CDR3 sequence is CASSLEIGGLVNTGELFF. CDR3 coding DNA: TGTGCCAGCAGCTTAGAGATAGGGGGTCTCGTGAACACCGGGGAGCTGTTTTTT.

In this sample, this clonotype turned up many times. This chain joins TRBV11-2 and TRBJ2-7, with 16 bases fitting TRBD2. Unmatched junction bases numbered 8, after V lost 1 base and J lost 5 bases. The CDR3 is made up of 18 amino acids. In germline, CDR1 is SGHAT, CDR2 FQNNGV. The CDR3 is CASSLGGLAGGPFHEQYF. CDR3 nucleotides: TGTGCCAGCAGCTTAGGGGGACTAGCGGGAGGGCCTTTCCACGAGCAGTACTTC.

This clonotype was counted ten times or more. A read error may produce the germline difference seen at one junction end. This chain uses TRBV13 with TRBJ1-1; D call uncertain. The CDR3 has 12 amino acids. CDR1 is PRHDT, CDR2 FYEKMQ, per germline (reference sequence). Here the CDR3 reads CASSLGHTEAFF. CDR3 sequence (DNA): TGTGCCAGCAGTTTAGGGCACACTGAAGCTTTCTTT.

This clonotype was seen at least ten times. The CDR3 nucleotides read TGTGCCAGCTCATTACGGACGGAGAACTATGGCTACACCTTC. Its translation is CASSLRTENYGYTF. The V and J genes are TRBV18 and TRBJ1-2; D gene ambiguous. Trimming took 5 bases from V and 2 from J, leaving 12 bases between them. Looked up from germline, CDR1 is KGHSH and CDR2 is LQKENI. The length of the CDR3 is 14 residues.

The chain carries TRBV2 and TRBJ2-2, with a weak D call TRBD2 (7 bases). Germline CDR1 SNHLY, CDR2 FYNNEI. This CDR3 region has 15 residues. V was trimmed by 3 bases and J by 3 bases, leaving 11 bases between them. CDR3 sequence reads: CASSDGGLDTGELFF. The CDR3 DNA sequence: TGTGCCAGCAGTGACGGGGGGCTCGACACCGGGGAGCTGTTTTTT.

This clonotype occurred a few times. CDR3 amino acids: CSARSRREQDTGELFF. DNA of the CDR3: TGCAGTGCTAGATCGAGGCGGGAGCAGGACACCGGGGAGCTGTTTTTT. The V and J genes are TRBV20-1 and TRBJ2-2; 7 positions match TRBD2. Germline loops: CDR1 DFQATT, CDR2 SNEGSKA (reference sequence). Losses at the gene ends were 2 bases for V and 3 bases for J; bases not matched to a gene: 9. The CDR3 loop spans 16 amino acids.

This clonotype was found many times. The CDR3 nucleotides read TGTGCCAGCAGCCCGAGCAGGGGGCGCCTGTACGAGCAGTACTTC. It translates to CASSPSRGRLYEQYF. The rearrangement joins TRBV7-9 to TRBJ2-7; the match to TRBD1 covers 8 bases. Germline values: CDR1 SEHNR, CDR2 FQNEAQ (reference sequence). V trimming: 5 bases; J trimming: 4 bases; junction bases outside the gene matches: 10. The CDR3 is 15 residues long. The full variable domain, completed using reference TRBV7-9 and TRBJ2-7, is DTGVSQNPRHKITKRGQNVTFRCDPISEHNRLYWYRQTLGQGPEFLTYFQNEAQLEKSRLLSDRFSAERPKGSFSTLEIQRTEQGDSAMYLCASSPSRGRLYEQYFGPGTRLTVT.

The chain couples TRBV12-3 or TRBV12-4 to TRBJ2-5; 8 positions match TRBD1. The J segment lost 2 bases and the V segment lost 2 bases, leaving 7 bases of the junction unmatched. The CDR3 is 16 amino acids. As DNA, the CDR3 is TGTGCCAGCAGTTTATCCGGGACAGGTAAACAAGAGACCCAGTACTTC. Residues: CASSLSGTGKQETQYF.

In its sample, this clonotype was seen many times. V is TRBV3-1 and J is TRBJ1-1; possible D gene TRBD1, 5 bases. Germline CDR1 LGHDT, CDR2 YNNKEL (reference sequence). Trimming cost V 6 bases and J 3 bases, with 11 bases left between them. The CDR3 runs 13 residues. The CDR3 loop is CASSRREYTEAFF. The CDR3 DNA sequence: TGTGCCAGCAGTCGCAGGGAGTACACTGAAGCTTTCTTT.

Worth noting for this clonotype: One end of the junction fails to match germline, which may point to a read error. V gene TRBV2 combines with J gene TRBJ1-6; 7 bases are a match to TRBD1. The germline gives CDR1 SNHLY, CDR2 FYNNEI. The CDR3 is 16 amino acids. The CDR3 reads CASSFGPRQGNSPLYF. The CDR3 nucleotides read TGTGCCAGCAGTTTTGGGCCCAGACAGGGCAATTCACCCCTCTACTTT.

This clonotype was seen only a few times. V usage is TRBV20-1 and J usage is TRBJ2-5; 7 nucleotides align to TRBD2. Germline CDR1 reads DFQATT; CDR2 reads SNEGSKA (reference sequence). This CDR3 is 13 amino acids long. With V trimmed by 0 bases and J by 4 bases, 2 bases remained unmatched. The chain's CDR3 is CSARDGGVETQYF. The CDR3 DNA reads TGCAGTGCTAGAGATGGGGGGGTAGAGACCCAGTACTTC.

Note on this clonotype: An end of the junction does not agree with germline; a read error may underlie this. The chain has TRBV10-3 and TRBJ2-7; the D is unclear. The CDR3 is 17 residues long. Looked up from germline, CDR1 is ENHRY and CDR2 is SYGVKD. CDR3 nucleotides: TGTGCCAGCAGTTACGCTATTCGGACCGGCCCCTACAATGAGCAGTACTTC. Its translation is CASSYAIRTGPYNEQYF.

The gene calls are TRBV5-6 and TRBJ2-3; D is unclear. The CDR3 has 14 amino acids. Per germline, CDR1 SGHDT and CDR2 YYEEEE. V was shortened by 7 bases and J by 3 bases, with 15 bases between the two germline ends. The DNA for the CDR3 is TGTGCCAGCGCCAGTGGCGCGTCAACAGATACGCAGTATTTT. This translates into CASASGASTDTQYF. Combining the CDR3 with reference TRBV5-6 and TRBJ2-3 gives the whole variable domain DAGVTQSPTHLIKTRGQQVTLRCSPKSGHDTVSWYQQALGQGPQFIFQYYEEEERQRGNFPDRFSGHQFPNYSSELNVNALLLGDSALYLCASASGASTDTQYFGPGTRLTVL.

This clonotype was seen ten or more times. The rearrangement links TRBV5-4 to TRBJ2-5, with 11 positions matching TRBD2. This CDR3 comprises 18 residues. Germline V gives CDR1 SGHNT, CDR2 YYREEE (reference sequence). Trimming removed 4 bases from V and 2 bases from J; junction bases left unmatched: 13. CDR3 amino acids: CASSDATLAGGRQETQYF. CDR3 bases: TGTGCCAGCAGCGACGCTACATTAGCGGGAGGGCGGCAAGAGACCCAGTACTTC.

This clonotype was seen at least ten times. The V gene is TRBV15, the J gene TRBJ1-5; 9 nucleotides align to TRBD1. The CDR3 contains 14 residues. Germline CDR1 reads LNHNV; CDR2 reads YYDKDF (reference sequence). V lost 4 bases to trimming and J lost 6 bases; unmatched junction nucleotides: 4. CDR3 amino acids: CATSNRDRVQPQHF. In nucleotides, the CDR3 is TGTGCCACCAGCAACCGGGACAGGGTTCAGCCCCAGCATTTT.

This clonotype was seen at least ten times. The rearrangement links TRBV12-3 or TRBV12-4 to TRBJ1-1; D unresolved. The CDR3 is 13 amino acids. V was shortened by 10 bases and J by 6 bases, with 18 bases between the two germline ends. The CDR3 coding sequence is TGTGCCACCCGCTTAGGGCCAGCAGCTGAAGCTTTCTTT. Protein sequence: CATRLGPAAEAFF.

This CDR3 is CASSSPGTSGRAGTQYF. DNA for the CDR3: TGTGCCAGCAGTTCCCCCGGGACTAGCGGGAGGGCCGGGACCCAGTACTTC. The chain couples TRBV27 to TRBJ2-5; 16 nucleotides align to TRBD2. The CDR3 is made up of 17 amino acids. V shed 4 bases, J shed 7 bases, and the junction held 9 bases outside the gene matches. Looked up from germline, CDR1 is MNHEY and CDR2 is SMNVEV (reference sequence).

The sample holds many counts of this clonotype. CDR3 loop: CASSPGTGEAQYF. CDR3 bases: TGTGCCAGCTCACCGGGGACAGGGGAGGCCCAGTACTTC. The chain has TRBV18 and TRBJ2-5; 10 nucleotides match TRBD1. Trimming cost V 3 bases and J 9 bases; bases outside gene matches: 4. The germline gives CDR1 KGHSH, CDR2 LQKENI. The CDR3 runs 13 residues.

The table lists this clonotype with many counts. Its ends do not fully match the called genes, so a read error is possible. This rearrangement joins TRBV6-1 to TRBJ2-1; weak D call: TRBD1 (6 bases). The CDR3 consists of 13 residues. Germline assignment: CDR1 MNHNS and CDR2 SASEGT. The CDR3 DNA follows: TGTGCCAGCAGGAACCTCCTACAGGGACCGGATTGGTTC. Encoded protein: CASRNLLQGPDWF.

The chain has TRBV6-2 or TRBV6-3 and TRBJ2-4; TRBD2 agrees at 7 bases. The V segment lost 0 bases and the J segment 0 bases; nucleotides outside the gene matches: 5. The germline V gene encodes CDR1 MNHEY and CDR2 SVGEGT. The CDR3 extends over 17 amino acids. CDR3 sequence: CASSYSSGRGAKNIQYF. The CDR3 nucleotides read TGTGCCAGCAGTTACTCGAGTGGGAGGGGAGCCAAAAACATTCAGTACTTC.

In this sample, this clonotype turned up a few times. The genes are TRBV29-1 and TRBJ2-5; 16 bases are a match to TRBD2. The CDR3 is 15 residues long. From germline, CDR1 is SQVTM and CDR2 ANQGSEA. The V and J ends lost 8 bases and 5 bases, in that order; junction bases with no gene match: 8. CDR3 bases: TGCAGCATTCAAAAGGGACTAGCGGGAGGGGAGACCCAGTACTTC. It translates to CSIQKGLAGGETQYF.

This clonotype has a count of ten or more. The V and J genes are TRBV20-1 and TRBJ1-5; D perhaps matches TRBD1 (6 bases). Per the germline V gene, CDR1 is DFQATT and CDR2 is SNEGSKA (reference sequence). CDR3 length: 16 amino acids. V lost 1 base and J lost 3, with 16 bases in between. The CDR3 here is CSARVRRGGANQPQHF. Written as DNA, the CDR3 is TGCAGTGCTAGAGTGCGCCGGGGGGGGGCCAATCAGCCCCAGCATTTT.

The CDR3 nucleotides are TGTGCCAGCAGTTTAGGTCCCCACGAGCAGTACTTC. This codes for CASSLGPHEQYF. This chain connects TRBV27 to TRBJ2-7; D gene unclear. Trimming stripped 2 bases from V and 5 bases from J, with 7 bases between. Looked up from germline, CDR1 is MNHEY and CDR2 is SMNVEV (reference sequence). This CDR3 is 12 amino acids long.

This clonotype was recorded many times. V is TRBV7-3 and J is TRBJ2-1; a possible D gene is TRBD1 (5 bases). This CDR3 has 12 residues. The germline V and J ends were trimmed by 4 bases and 5 bases, with 6 bases remaining between them. Germline V gives CDR1 SGHTA, CDR2 FQGTGA. The DNA of the CDR3 is TGTGCCAGCAGCTCCAGGGACAATGAGCAGTTCTTC. As protein: CASSSRDNEQFF.

In its sample, this clonotype was seen many times. The J gene is TRBJ1-5, the V gene TRBV30; TRBD1 matches at 7 bases. The germline V gene encodes CDR1 GTSNPN and CDR2 SVGIG (reference sequence). The CDR3 totals 14 residues. V shed 2 bases and J 0 bases; nucleotides not matched to a gene: 1. The DNA for the CDR3 is TGTGCCTGGAGTAGGGACAGTAGCAATCAGCCCCAGCATTTT. This codes for CAWSRDSSNQPQHF.